This is a list of T cell receptor beta chains from one sample in a study of Ad26.COV2.S vaccination and SARS-CoV-2 variants. Clones were read by immunoSEQ multiplex PCR, and TCRdb kept only the in-frame ones, dropping some. The sample shows 380,000 or so clones, about 83% of them seen only once. The sample was peripheral blood, taken in a trial of Ad26.COV2.S vaccine versus placebo. These receptors all come from a person between 18 and 65 years old who received the Ad26.COV2.S COVID-19 vaccine or a placebo. Both conserved end residues are part of each CDR3. The size of a clone is reported for some rows only, either as once, few or many, or as a class for expanded clones.

TRBV11-3 15 few CASSLGGGSSYEQYF
TRBV13 13 - CASSLGRPYEQYF
TRBV19 17 few CASSMFGGDGSNQPQHF
TRBV24-1 15 - CATSRTGAMNTEAFF
TRBV6-2/TRBV6-3 13 - CASSDVLTAEAFF
TRBV6-5 16 - CASSYLPRGGFSEQYF
TRBV3-1/TRBV3-2 16 - CASSPSSGTSLSEQFF
TRBV19 15 - CASSLPPAGSDTQYF
TRBV6-5 13 - CASREDSFYGYTF
TRBV29-1 14 - CSVQTSGVADTQYF
TRBV9 13 - CASSVGGEETQYF
TRBV2 13 few CASSAGNGNTIYF
TRBV21-1 15 - CASSRHPSSTDTQYF
TRBV19 16 - CASKRRASGLYNEQFF
TRBV11-1 16 - CASSSGFDPRGDTQYF
TRBV19 15 - CASMTGGDTKNIQYF
TRBV5-1 15 - CASSSLQGANTEAFF
TRBV20-1 11 once CSARGTDTQYF
TRBV7-9 14 - CASTGLARTGELFF
TRBV27 12 - CASRSSYNEQFF
TRBV5-5 14 - CASSWGAGAYEQYF
TRBV5-1 14 - CASSRGLPSYEQYF
TRBV6-5 12 - CASSYLTSPLNF
TRBV12-3/TRBV12-4 13 - CASSFGTTGELFF
TRBV6-6 15 - CASSYSRGIQETQYF
TRBV7-2 15 - CASSLEWLTPYEQYF
TRBV11-2 16 - CASSPKGGRTYNEQFF
TRBV10-2 15 - CASSESRRAGQPQHF
TRBV5-1 13 - CASSFRSNQPQHF
TRBV9 15 once CASSVGMGRAETQYF
TRBV7-6 14 - CASSLGGPYNEQFF
TRBV2 17 - CASSGTSGGRSSYEQYF
TRBV5-1 14 once CASSLRDTTNGYTF
TRBV4-1 13 - CASSQVDTDTQYF
TRBV2 14 - CASRRLSGANVLTF